This T cell receptor (beta chain) emerged from a study of PD-1 blockade in classical Hodgkin lymphoma. Study-wide findings and caveats: The study reported lower baseline TCR diversity in newly diagnosed patients than in healthy donors. Patients who began taking nivolumab under 1 year after ASCT were left out. Complete responders had baseline diversity similar to newly diagnosed patients.

The data were produced by immunoSEQ multiplex PCR, yet TCRdb's version contains in-frame clones alone and is incomplete. The table includes 20,000 to 25,000 clones, around 80% detected once. The CDR3 is 13 residues long. The ends were cut back, 3 bases at V and 5 bases at J, with 10 bases in the middle. Per germline, CDR1 SGHAT and CDR2 FQNNGV. Note on this clone: Its antigen remains unknown.

Each patient's relapse followed autologous stem cell transplantation, and brentuximab vedotin exposure varied. The study recorded best responses of complete response, partial response or progressive disease. The chain links TRBV11-2 to TRBJ1-1; a possible D gene is TRBD1 (6 bases). Sequences were derived from peripheral blood mononuclear cells (PBMCs), sampled before the second cycle of nivolumab. This TCR was recovered from a human donor with classical Hodgkin lymphoma. The CDR3 DNA reads TGTGCCAGCAGCTTTACAGGGAGTACTGAAGCTTTCTTT. This translates into CASSFTGSTEAFF.